This T cell receptor (beta chain) emerged from a study of T cell changes during pregnancy in multiple sclerosis (dated 2019 in TCRdb). Describing the broader study: The study examined how the T cell repertoire changed over the course of pregnancy in women with multiple sclerosis.

On this clone itself: Which antigen it targets is not known. Base qualities were left out, and no much larger clone turns up one base away.

Libraries came from the immunoSEQ multiplex PCR assay. TCRdb holds this immuneACCESS table with in-frame rearrangements only. Some clones are missing; in checked studies, unresolved V genes explain under half, and the rest has no known cause. The table for this sample lists around 30,000 clones; nearly 90% of them were counted only once. The ten biggest clones cover about 6.9% of the sample. The specimen comprised CD8+ T cells from peripheral blood mononuclear cells, sampled in the second trimester of pregnancy. The receptor's source is a female donor with multiple sclerosis, enrolled in a pregnancy study.

The DNA sequence is as follows: TGTGCCAGCAGTTTAGGGCGGGACCTGGCCTACGAGCAGTACTTC. Its amino acids are CASSLGRDLAYEQYF. Recombination linked TRBV28 to TRBJ2-7; the D segment could be TRBD2, given 6 matching bases. Reading from cysteine to phenylalanine, the CDR3 counts 15 amino acids. Of the read, only the CDR3 DNA is kept; its 45 bases are in frame from base 1. CDR1 is given as MDHEN and CDR2 as SYDVKM, both from the germline V gene. V lost 2 bases and J lost 2 bases; the stretch between them is 13 bases long.